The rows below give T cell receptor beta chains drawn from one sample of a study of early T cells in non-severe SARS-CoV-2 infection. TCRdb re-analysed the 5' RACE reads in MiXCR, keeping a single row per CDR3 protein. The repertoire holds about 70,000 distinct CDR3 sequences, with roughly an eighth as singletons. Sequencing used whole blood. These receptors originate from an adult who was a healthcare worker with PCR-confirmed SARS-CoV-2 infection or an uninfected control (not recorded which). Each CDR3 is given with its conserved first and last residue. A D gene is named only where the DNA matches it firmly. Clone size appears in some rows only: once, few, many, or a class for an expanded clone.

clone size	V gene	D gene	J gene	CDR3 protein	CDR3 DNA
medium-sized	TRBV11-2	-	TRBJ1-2	CASSLDGNYGYTF	TGTGCCAGCAGCTTAGATGGGAACTATGGCTACACCTTC
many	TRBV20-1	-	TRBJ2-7	CSASRRSSYEQYF	TGCAGTGCTTCAAGGCGGAGCTCCTACGAGCAGTACTTC
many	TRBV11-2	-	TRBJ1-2	CASSLGEGRNYYGYTF	TGTGCCAGCAGCTTAGGAGAGGGAAGGAATTACTATGGCTACACCTTC
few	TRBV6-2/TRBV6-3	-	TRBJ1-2	CASAQGMVYGYTF	TGTGCCAGCGCCCAGGGGATGGTGTATGGCTACACCTTC
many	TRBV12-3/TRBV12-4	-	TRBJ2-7	CASTKISYEQYF	TGTGCCAGCACCAAAATCTCCTACGAGCAGTACTTC
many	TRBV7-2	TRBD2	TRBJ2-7	CASSPSGREQYF	TGTGCCAGCAGCCCTAGCGGGAGAGAGCAGTACTTC
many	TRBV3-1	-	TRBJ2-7	CASSQVSYSYEQYF	TGTGCCAGCAGCCAAGTTAGCTACTCCTACGAGCAGTACTTC
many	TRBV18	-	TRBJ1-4	CASSPLAGTTLTTNEKLFF	TGTGCCAGCTCACCACTCGCCGGGACAACACTTACAACTAATGAAAAACTGTTTTTT
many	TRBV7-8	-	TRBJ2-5	CASSLSGRQETQYF	TGTGCCAGCAGCTTATCAGGGCGCCAAGAGACCCAGTACTTC
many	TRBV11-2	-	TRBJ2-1	CASSLDAGRFEQFF	TGTGCCAGCAGCTTAGACGCAGGGAGGTTCGAGCAGTTCTTC
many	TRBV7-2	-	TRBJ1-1	CASSLDGMSEAFF	TGTGCCAGCAGCTTAGACGGGATGTCTGAAGCTTTCTTT
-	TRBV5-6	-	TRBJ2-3	CASSTRIGSLGTQYF	TGTGCCAGCAGCACTCGAATAGGGTCGCTGGGGACGCAGTATTTT
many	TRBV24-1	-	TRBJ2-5	CATSEGRNSQETQYF	TGTGCCACCAGTGAAGGTCGTAACAGCCAAGAGACCCAGTACTTC
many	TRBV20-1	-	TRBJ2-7	CSASFSPYEQYF	TGCAGTGCTAGTTTTTCCCCCTACGAGCAGTACTTC
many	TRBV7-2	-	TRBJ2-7	CASSLAGREQYF	TGTGCCAGCAGCTTAGCAGGGCGCGAGCAGTACTTC
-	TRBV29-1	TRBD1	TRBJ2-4	CSVRGLGSKNIQYF	TGCAGCGTTAGGGGGCTCGGGTCCAAAAACATTCAGTACTTC
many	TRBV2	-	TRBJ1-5	CASSGGSNQPQHF	TGTGCCAGCTCCGGAGGGTCCAATCAGCCCCAGCATTTT
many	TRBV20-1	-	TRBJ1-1	CSARSQTGTEAFF	TGCAGTGCTAGATCTCAGACTGGCACTGAAGCTTTCTTT
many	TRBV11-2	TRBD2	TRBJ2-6	CASSPGLAGVSGANVLTF	TGTGCCAGCAGCCCCGGACTAGCGGGAGTCTCTGGGGCCAACGTCCTGACTTTC
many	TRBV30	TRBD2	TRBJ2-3	CAWSGSGGTDTQYF	TGTGCCTGGAGCGGTAGCGGGGGAACAGATACGCAGTATTTT
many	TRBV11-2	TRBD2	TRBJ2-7	CASSLSRLAGSYEQYF	TGTGCCAGCAGCTTATCACGCCTAGCGGGGAGCTACGAGCAGTACTTC
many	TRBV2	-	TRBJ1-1	CASSEALGRGSDTEAFF	TGTGCCAGCAGTGAAGCGCTTGGGAGGGGATCTGACACTGAAGCTTTCTTT
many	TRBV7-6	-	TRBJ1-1	CASSLGLSKEAFF	TGTGCCAGCAGCTTGGGACTCAGTAAGGAGGCTTTCTTT
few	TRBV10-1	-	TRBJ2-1	CASSESDYNEQFF	TGCGCCAGCAGTGAGTCCGACTACAATGAGCAGTTCTTC
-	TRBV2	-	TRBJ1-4	CASSARGKANEKLFF	TGTGCCAGCAGCGCCCGAGGGAAGGCTAATGAAAAACTGTTTTTT
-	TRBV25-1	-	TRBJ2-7	CASRSQGYEQYF	TGTGCCAGCAGATCCCAGGGGTACGAGCAGTACTTC
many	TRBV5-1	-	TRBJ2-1	CASSLNRLAALYNEQFF	TGCGCCAGCAGCTTGAATAGGTTAGCAGCCCTCTACAATGAGCAGTTCTTC
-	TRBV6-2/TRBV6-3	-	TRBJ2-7	CASRTTSYEQYF	TGTGCCAGCAGGACTACTTCCTACGAGCAGTACTTC
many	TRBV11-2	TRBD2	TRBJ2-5	CASRQLAGEETQYF	TGTGCCAGCAGACAACTAGCGGGAGAAGAGACCCAGTACTTC
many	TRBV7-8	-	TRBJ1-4	CASSFRGVRDNEKLFF	TGTGCCAGCAGCTTTAGAGGGGTCAGGGATAATGAAAAACTGTTTTTT
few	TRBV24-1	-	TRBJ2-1	CATSRGETGVSYNEQFF	TGTGCCACCAGTCGGGGGGAAACAGGGGTCTCCTACAATGAGCAGTTCTTC
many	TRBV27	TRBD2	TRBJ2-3	CASSRSWTSGRKDTQYF	TGTGCCAGCAGTCGTTCTTGGACTAGCGGGAGGAAAGATACGCAGTATTTT
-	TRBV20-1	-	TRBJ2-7	CSATDRPSYEQYF	TGCAGTGCTACCGACAGACCCTCCTACGAGCAGTACTTC
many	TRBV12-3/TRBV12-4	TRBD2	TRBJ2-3	CASSLGLAGIFTDTQYF	TGTGCCAGCAGCCTCGGACTAGCGGGGATCTTCACAGATACGCAGTATTTT
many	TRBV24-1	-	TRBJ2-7	CATSDWDGDAQYF	TGTGCCACCAGTGACTGGGACGGCGACGCACAGTACTTC
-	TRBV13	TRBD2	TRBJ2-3	CASSAKGTSGADTQYF	TGTGCCAGCAGCGCAAAGGGGACTAGCGGGGCAGATACGCAGTATTTT
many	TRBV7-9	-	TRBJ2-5	CALTGTDRKYF	TGTGCCCTAACTGGGACGGACCGAAAGTACTTC
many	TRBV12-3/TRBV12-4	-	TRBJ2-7	CASSMSPTREQYF	TGTGCCAGCAGCATGTCCCCCACCCGCGAGCAGTACTTC
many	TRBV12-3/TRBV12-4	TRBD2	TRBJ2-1	CASSPFSGGDHNEQFF	TGTGCCAGCAGTCCGTTTAGCGGGGGGGACCACAATGAGCAGTTCTTC
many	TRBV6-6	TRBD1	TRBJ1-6	CASSYSEQDRSIPLHF	TGTGCCAGCAGTTACTCGGAACAGGACAGGTCGATTCCCCTCCACTTT
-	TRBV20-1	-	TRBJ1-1	CSARAQGLSEAFF	TGCAGTGCTAGAGCCCAGGGACTTTCTGAAGCTTTCTTT
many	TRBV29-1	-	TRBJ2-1	CSVDPSPSYNEQFF	TGCAGCGTTGACCCCTCTCCCAGCTACAATGAGCAGTTCTTC
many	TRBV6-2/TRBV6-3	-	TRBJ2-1	CASSYIGGSYNEQFF	TGTGCCAGCAGTTACATTGGCGGGTCCTACAATGAGCAGTTCTTC
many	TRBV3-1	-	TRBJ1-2	CASSPRVGASGYTF	TGTGCCAGCAGCCCGAGAGTGGGGGCATCGGGCTACACCTTC
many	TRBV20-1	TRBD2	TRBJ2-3	CSALTGAGGPADTQYF	TGCAGTGCTCTAACGGGGGCGGGAGGGCCGGCGGATACGCAGTATTTT
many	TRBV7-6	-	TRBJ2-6	CASSPRYERAGANVLTF	TGTGCCAGCAGCCCCCGTTACGAGCGGGCCGGGGCCAACGTCCTGACTTTC
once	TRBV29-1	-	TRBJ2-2	CSVEVKAGELFF	TGCAGCGTCGAAGTGAAGGCCGGGGAGCTGTTTTTT
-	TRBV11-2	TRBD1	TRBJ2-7	CANSLRGQGRDEQYF	TGTGCCAACAGCTTACGGGGACAGGGTCGAGACGAGCAGTACTTC
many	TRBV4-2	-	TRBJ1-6	CASSPSRWTAGNSPLHF	TGTGCCAGCAGCCCGTCCCGCTGGACAGCGGGGAATTCACCCCTCCACTTT
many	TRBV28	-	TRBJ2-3	CASSSVASGTDTQYF	TGTGCCAGCAGTTCCGTAGCGTCTGGCACAGATACGCAGTATTTT
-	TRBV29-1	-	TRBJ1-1	CSVGGRQNEAFF	TGCAGCGTTGGGGGCCGACAGAATGAAGCTTTCTTT
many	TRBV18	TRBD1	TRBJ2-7	CASSADRVSYEQYF	TGTGCCAGCTCAGCGGACAGGGTTTCCTACGAGCAGTACTTC
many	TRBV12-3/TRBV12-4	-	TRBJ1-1	CASGAQGMMSEAFF	TGTGCCAGCGGGGCCCAAGGTATGATGAGTGAAGCTTTCTTT
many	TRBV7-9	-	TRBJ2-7	CASSSGYPYEQYF	TGTGCCAGCTCTAGTGGGTATCCCTACGAGCAGTACTTC
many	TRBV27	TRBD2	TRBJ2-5	CASSFSGGGETQYF	TGTGCCAGCAGTTTCAGCGGGGGAGGCGAGACCCAGTACTTC